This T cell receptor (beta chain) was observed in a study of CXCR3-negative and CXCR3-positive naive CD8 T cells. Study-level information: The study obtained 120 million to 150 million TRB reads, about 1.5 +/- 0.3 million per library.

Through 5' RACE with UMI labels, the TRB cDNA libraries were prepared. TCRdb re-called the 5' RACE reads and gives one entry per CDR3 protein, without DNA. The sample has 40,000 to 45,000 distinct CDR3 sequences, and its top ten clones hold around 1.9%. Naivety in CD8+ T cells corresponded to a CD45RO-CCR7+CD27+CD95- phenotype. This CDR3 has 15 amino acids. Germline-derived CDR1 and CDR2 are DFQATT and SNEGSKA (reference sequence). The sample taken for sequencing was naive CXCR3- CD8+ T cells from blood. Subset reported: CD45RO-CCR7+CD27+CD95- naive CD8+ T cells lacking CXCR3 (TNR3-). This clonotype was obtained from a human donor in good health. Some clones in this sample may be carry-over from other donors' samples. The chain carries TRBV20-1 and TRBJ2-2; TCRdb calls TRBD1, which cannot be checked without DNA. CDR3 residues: CSARGGTGDTGELFF.